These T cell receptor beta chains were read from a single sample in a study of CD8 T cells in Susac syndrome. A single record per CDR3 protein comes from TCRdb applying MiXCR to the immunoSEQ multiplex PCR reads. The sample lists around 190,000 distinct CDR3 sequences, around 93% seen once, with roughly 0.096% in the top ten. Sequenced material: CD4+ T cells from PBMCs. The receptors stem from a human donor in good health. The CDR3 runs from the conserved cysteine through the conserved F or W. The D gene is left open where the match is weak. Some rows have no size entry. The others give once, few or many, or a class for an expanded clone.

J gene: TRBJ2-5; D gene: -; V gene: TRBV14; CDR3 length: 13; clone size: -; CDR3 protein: CASSSDGRGTQYF; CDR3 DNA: TGTGCCAGCAGCTCGGACGGCCGAGGGACCCAGTACTTC
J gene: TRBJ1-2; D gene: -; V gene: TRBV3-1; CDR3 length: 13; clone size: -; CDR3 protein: CASSQENIYGYTF; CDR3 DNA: TGTGCCAGCAGCCAAGAAAACATCTATGGCTACACCTTC
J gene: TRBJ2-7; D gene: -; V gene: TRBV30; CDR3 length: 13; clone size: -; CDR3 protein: CAWSRGRGYEQYF; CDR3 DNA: TGTGCCTGGAGCCGGGGCAGGGGCTACGAGCAGTACTTC
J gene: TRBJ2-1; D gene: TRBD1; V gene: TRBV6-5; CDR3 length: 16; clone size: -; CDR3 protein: CASSYLGTGWDNEQFF; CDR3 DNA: TGTGCCAGCAGTTACCTCGGGACAGGGTGGGACAATGAGCAGTTCTTC
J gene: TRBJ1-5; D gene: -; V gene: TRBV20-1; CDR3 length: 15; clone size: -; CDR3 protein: CSASPYLGGNQPQHF; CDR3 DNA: TGCAGTGCTAGTCCGTACCTAGGGGGCAATCAGCCCCAGCATTTT
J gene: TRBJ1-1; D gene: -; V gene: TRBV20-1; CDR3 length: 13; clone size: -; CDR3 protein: CSARVRSNTEAFF; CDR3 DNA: TGCAGTGCTAGGGTCCGGAGCAACACTGAAGCTTTCTTT
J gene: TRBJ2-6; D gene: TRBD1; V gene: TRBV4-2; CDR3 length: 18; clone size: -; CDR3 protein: CASSQEWTGLRGANVLTF; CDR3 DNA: TGTGCCAGCAGCCAAGAGTGGACAGGGCTGAGGGGGGCCAACGTCCTGACTTTC
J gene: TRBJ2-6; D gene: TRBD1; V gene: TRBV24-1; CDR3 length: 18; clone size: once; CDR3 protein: CATSPSGQGIGGANVLTF; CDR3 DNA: TGTGCCACCAGTCCCAGTGGACAGGGAATAGGTGGGGCCAACGTCCTGACTTTC
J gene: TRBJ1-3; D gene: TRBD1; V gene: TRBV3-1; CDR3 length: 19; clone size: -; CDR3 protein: CASSQGGREGAFSGNTIYF; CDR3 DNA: TGTGCCAGCAGCCAAGGGGGAAGGGAGGGGGCCTTCTCTGGAAACACCATATATTTT
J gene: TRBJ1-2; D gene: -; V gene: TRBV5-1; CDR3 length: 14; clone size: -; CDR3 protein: CASSTWDGNYGYTF; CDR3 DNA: TGCGCCAGCAGCACCTGGGACGGTAACTATGGCTACACCTTC
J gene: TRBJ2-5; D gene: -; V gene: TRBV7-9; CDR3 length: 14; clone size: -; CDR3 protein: CASSARGNQETQYF; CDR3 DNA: TGTGCCAGCAGCGCCCGTGGCAACCAAGAGACCCAGTACTTC
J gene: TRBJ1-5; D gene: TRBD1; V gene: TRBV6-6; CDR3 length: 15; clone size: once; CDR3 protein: CASSYSSRGHQPQHF; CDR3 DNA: TGTGCCAGCAGTTACTCCAGCAGGGGGCATCAGCCCCAGCATTTT
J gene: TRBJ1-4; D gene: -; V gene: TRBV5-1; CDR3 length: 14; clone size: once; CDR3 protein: CASSLGGWDEKLFF; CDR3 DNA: TGCGCCAGCAGCTTGGGAGGGTGGGATGAAAAACTGTTTTTT
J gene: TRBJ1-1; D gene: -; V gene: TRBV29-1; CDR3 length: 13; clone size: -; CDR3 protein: CSVHAGLNTEAFF; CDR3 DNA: TGCAGCGTTCACGCAGGGCTGAACACTGAAGCTTTCTTT
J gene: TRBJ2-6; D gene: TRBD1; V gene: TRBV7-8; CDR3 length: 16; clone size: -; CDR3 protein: CASSHYRGTGANVLTF; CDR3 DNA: TGTGCCAGCAGCCATTACAGGGGGACTGGGGCCAACGTCCTGACTTTC
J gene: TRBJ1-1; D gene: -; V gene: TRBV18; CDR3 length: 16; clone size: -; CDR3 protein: CASSPPGLSVNTEAFF; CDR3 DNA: TGTGCCAGCTCACCCCCGGGGCTCTCCGTGAACACTGAAGCTTTCTTT
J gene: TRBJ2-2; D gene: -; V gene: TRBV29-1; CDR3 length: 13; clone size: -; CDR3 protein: CSVSTGNTGELFF; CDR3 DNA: TGCAGCGTTTCAACAGGGAACACCGGGGAGCTGTTTTTT
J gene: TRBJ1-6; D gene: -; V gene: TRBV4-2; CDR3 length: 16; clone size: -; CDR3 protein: CASSQGAGGRNSPLHF; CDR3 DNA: TGTGCCAGCAGCCAAGGGGCGGGGGGGCGGAATTCACCCCTCCACTTT
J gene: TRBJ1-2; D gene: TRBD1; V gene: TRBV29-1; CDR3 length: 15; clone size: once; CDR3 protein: CSVAPTGVTVDGYTF; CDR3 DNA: TGCAGCGTTGCTCCTACAGGGGTAACAGTCGACGGCTACACCTTC
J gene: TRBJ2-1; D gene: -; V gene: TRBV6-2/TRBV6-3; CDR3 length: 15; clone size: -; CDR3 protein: CASSYSRGGADEQFF; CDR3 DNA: TGTGCCAGCAGTTACTCCCGTGGGGGGGCCGATGAGCAGTTCTTC
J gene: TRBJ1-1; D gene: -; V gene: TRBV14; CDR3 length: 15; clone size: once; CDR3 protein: CASSLPSGKATEAFF; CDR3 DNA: TGTGCCAGCAGCCTACCCTCTGGAAAGGCCACTGAAGCTTTCTTT
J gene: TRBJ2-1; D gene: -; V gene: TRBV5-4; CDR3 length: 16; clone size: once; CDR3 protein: CASSLFQETRRNEQFF; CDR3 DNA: TGTGCCAGCAGCTTGTTTCAGGAGACAAGAAGAAATGAGCAGTTCTTC
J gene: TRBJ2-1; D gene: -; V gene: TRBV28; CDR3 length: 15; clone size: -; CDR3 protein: CASSRYGGSLNEQFF; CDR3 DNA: TGTGCCAGCAGTCGCTATGGGGGGTCTCTGAATGAGCAGTTCTTC
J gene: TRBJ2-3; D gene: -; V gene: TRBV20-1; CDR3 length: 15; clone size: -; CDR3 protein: CSVSTGTLHDDTQYF; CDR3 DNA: TGCAGTGTTTCGACCGGGACTCTTCATGATGATACGCAGTATTTT
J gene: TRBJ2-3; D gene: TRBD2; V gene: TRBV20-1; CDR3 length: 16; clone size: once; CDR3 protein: CSARDPGGGNTDTQYF; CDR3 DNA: TGCAGTGCTAGAGATCCGGGCGGGGGAAACACAGATACGCAGTATTTT
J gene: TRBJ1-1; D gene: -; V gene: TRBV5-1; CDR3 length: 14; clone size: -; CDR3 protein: CASKSGPMNTEAFF; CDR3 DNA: TGCGCCAGCAAGTCAGGTCCAATGAACACTGAAGCTTTCTTT
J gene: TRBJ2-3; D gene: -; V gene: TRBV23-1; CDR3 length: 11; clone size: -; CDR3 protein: CASRQTDTQYF; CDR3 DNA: TGCGCCAGCAGGCAGACTGATACGCAGTATTTT